This T cell receptor (beta chain) was sequenced in a study of CD8 T cells in ankylosing spondylitis. There are a few counts of this clonotype. The antigen is not known. Overall study results and limits: It was reported that disease-linked clones were significantly enriched in matched ankylosing spondylitis synovial fluid. Clones linked to disease, bearing a CD8+ phenotype, were relatively rare in peripheral blood. Previously reported in reactive arthritis synovial fluid and blood were some of the motif variants.

TCRdb processed the 5' RACE reads anew with MiXCR; each CDR3 protein has one entry. The table records some 270,000 distinct CDR3 sequences, 15% to 20% of them present only once. In germline, CDR1 is DFQATT, CDR2 SNEGSKA (reference sequence). Trimming took 5 bases from V and 4 from J; bases not matched to a gene: 8. The CDR3 loop spans 14 amino acids. This rearrangement joins TRBV20-1 to TRBJ1-5; 7 bases are a match to TRBD1. The origin of this receptor is a male donor with ankylosing spondylitis or in good health (not recorded which). The sample was blood, either unsorted or a sorted T cell fraction (not recorded which). The CDR3 is CSARLGTENQPQHF. The CDR3, as DNA: TGCAGTGCTCGACTCGGGACAGAGAATCAGCCCCAGCATTTT.